This is a list of T cell receptor beta chains from one sample in a study of blood T cell repertoires in COVID-19. Here immunoSEQ multiplex PCR was the method, and the copy in TCRdb shows in-frame clones only, minus some. The table has 200,000 to 300,000 clones, 70% to 90% seen once. Input material: peripheral blood. The receptors shown here come from a woman aged 45-65 years with acute or convalescent COVID-19. Each CDR3 is given without its conserved first and last residue. The D gene is left open where the match is weak.

d_gene	j_gene	v_gene	CDR3aa
-	TRBJ1-5	TRBV6-5	ARAPTGSNQPQH
TRBD2	TRBJ2-2	TRBV3-1/TRBV3-2	ASSQGISGRAKGGELF
TRBD2	TRBJ2-1	TRBV29-1	SVGGLAVSSSYNEQF
-	TRBJ2-2	TRBV5-1	ASSSLTRGAGELF
-	TRBJ2-1	TRBV5-1	ASSLAGAYNEQF
-	TRBJ2-7	TRBV4-1	ARGCRTESYEQY
-	TRBJ2-1	TRBV7-3	ASSPWGSSSYNEQF
-	TRBJ2-2	TRBV6-5	ASSSGTPNTGELF
-	TRBJ2-3	TRBV20-1	SAGLTDTQY
TRBD1	TRBJ1-2	TRBV7-9	ASSSVSAGGGGYT
-	TRBJ2-3	TRBV27	ASSFESTDTQY
TRBD1	TRBJ1-2	TRBV5-8	ASSLEPDRGPSYFYGYT
-	TRBJ1-1	TRBV27	ASGQGINWDTEAF
-	TRBJ1-1	TRBV18	ASSPPGRPNTEAF
-	TRBJ2-7	TRBV6-5	ASSIRGRGYEQY
TRBD1	TRBJ1-2	TRBV7-2	ASSLASGGDGYT
TRBD2	TRBJ2-7	TRBV19	ASSFSGRAYEQY
TRBD1	TRBJ2-2	TRBV27	ASGDRGGNTGELF